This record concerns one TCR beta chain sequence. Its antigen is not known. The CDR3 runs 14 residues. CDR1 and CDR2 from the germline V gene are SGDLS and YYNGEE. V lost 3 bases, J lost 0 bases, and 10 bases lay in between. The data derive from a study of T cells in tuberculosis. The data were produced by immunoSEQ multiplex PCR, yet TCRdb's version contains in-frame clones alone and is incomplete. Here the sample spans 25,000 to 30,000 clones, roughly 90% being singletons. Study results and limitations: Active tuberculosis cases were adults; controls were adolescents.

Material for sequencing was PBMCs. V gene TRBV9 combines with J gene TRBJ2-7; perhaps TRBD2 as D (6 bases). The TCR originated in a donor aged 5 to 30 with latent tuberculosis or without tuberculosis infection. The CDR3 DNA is TGTGCCAGCAGCGGTCTTAGCGGCTCCTACGAGCAGTACTTC. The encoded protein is CASSGLSGSYEQYF. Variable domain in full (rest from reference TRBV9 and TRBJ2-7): DSGVTQTPKHLITATGQRVTLRCSPRSGDLSVYWYQQSLDQGLQFLIQYYNGEERAKGNILERFSAQQFPDLHSELNLSSLELGDSALYFCASSGLSGSYEQYFGPGTRLTVT.